Sequencing of this T cell receptor beta chain was carried out in a study of T cells in Graves' hyperthyroidism and ophthalmopathy. Germline loops: CDR1 SGDLS, CDR2 YYNGEE. The length of the CDR3 is 16 residues. The V and J ends lost 0 bases and 2 bases, in that order; junction bases with no gene match: 6. This clonotype has at least ten counts. The investigators amplified TCR beta CDR3 regions from RNA transcripts. A first-round RT-PCR of the TCR CDR3 used the HTBI primer set. TCRdb fed the multiplex PCR reads into MiXCR, producing one record per CDR3 protein. The data contain some 270,000 distinct CDR3 sequences, more than 20% of them seen just once; the ten biggest clones take up approximately 35%. Uncontrolled infections, other autoimmune diseases, pregnancy or lactation led to exclusion of patients.

This receptor was identified in a middle-aged woman with Graves' ophthalmopathy. The chain combines TRBV9 with TRBJ1-1, with 8 bases lining up with TRBD1. Sequencing used blood. The CDR3 sequence is CASSVGVGTGNTEAFF. CDR3 in DNA: TGTGCCAGCAGCGTAGGTGTCGGGACAGGCAACACTGAAGCTTTCTTT.